The 20 T cell receptor beta chains listed next were all sequenced from one sample in a study of blood T cells in healthy people across ages. A second 7 to 11 cycle PCR used barcoded and J-beta primers. One entry per CDR3 protein results from TCRdb running MiXCR on the 5' RACE reads. The sample lists approximately 2,000,000 distinct CDR3 sequences; more than 35% were seen once. The specimen sequenced was blood. These receptors came from a human donor in good health.

This clonotype was seen at least ten times. J is TRBJ2-5 and V is TRBV29-1, with 9 bases aligning to TRBD1. Unmatched junction bases numbered 5, after V lost 7 bases and J lost 5 bases. This CDR3 has 12 residues. Germline lookup yields CDR1 SQVTM and CDR2 ANQGSEA. CDR3 loop: CSDRTGAETQYF. CDR3 sequence (DNA): TGCAGCGATCGGACAGGGGCTGAGACCCAGTACTTC.

Only a few counts were recorded for this clonotype. V and J are TRBV12-3 or TRBV12-4 and TRBJ2-1; no reliable D call. V was pared by 6 bases and J by 3 bases, with 12 bases between. This CDR3 region has 14 residues. The CDR3 protein is CASSPGPGYNEQFF. In nucleotides, the CDR3 is TGTGCCAGCAGCCCCGGACCGGGCTACAATGAGCAGTTCTTC.

This clonotype was seen a handful of times. The chain carries TRBV6-5 and TRBJ2-4, with 7 bases matching TRBD1. The tail of the sequence fits TRBJ2-7 better, so the J call may be wrong. The CDR3 loop spans 14 amino acids. Germline CDR1 and CDR2: MNHEY and SVGAGI. The CDR3 reads CASRGTAQSYEQYF. The CDR3 coding sequence is TGTGCCAGCCGTGGGACAGCACAATCCTACGAGCAGTACTTC.

This clonotype was counted between two and nine times. The germline gene is not matched at one end of the junction; a read error may be the cause. The CDR3 DNA reads TGCAGTACTAGAGATGAGAGACCAGAGGATGGCTACACCTTC. This gives the protein CSTRDERPEDGYTF. The J gene is TRBJ1-2, the V gene TRBV20-1; D remains unclear. CDR1 and CDR2 from the germline V gene are DFQATT and SNEGSKA (reference sequence). The CDR3 consists of 14 residues.

The CDR3, as DNA: TGTGCCAGAGGAAACAGGGGTGGTGGCAATCAGCCCCAGCATTTT. Translating gives CARGNRGGGNQPQHF. The chain employs TRBV27 and TRBJ1-5; 7 bases match TRBD1. From germline, CDR1 is MNHEY and CDR2 SMNVEV (reference sequence). V shed 9 bases, J shed 2 bases, and the junction held 10 bases outside the gene matches. This CDR3 region has 15 residues.

The genes are TRBV28 and TRBJ2-2, with TRBD2 matching over 15 bases. Germline CDR1 MDHEN, CDR2 SYDVKM. V gave up 4 bases and J gave up 1 base; unmatched junction bases: 7. This CDR3 has 19 residues. Written as DNA, the CDR3 is TGTGCCAGCAGTTGGGGACTAGCGGGGGGCCCTAAGAACACCGGGGAGCTGTTTTTT. It codes for CASSWGLAGGPKNTGELFF.

For this clonotype: With a much larger clone just one base away, this may be a read error. This sequence joins TRBV29-1 and TRBJ2-6; D unclear. CDR3 size: 13 residues. CDR1 is SQVTM and CDR2 is ANQGSEA in the germline V gene. The CDR3 spells CSVAQSGTNVLTF. CDR3 coding DNA: TGCAGCGTTGCCCAATCTGGGACCAACGTCCTGACTTTC.

The genes are TRBV29-1 and TRBJ1-1; D possibly corresponds to TRBD1 (5 bases). Germline assignment: CDR1 SQVTM and CDR2 ANQGSEA. V was clipped by 6 bases and J by 4 bases, with 12 bases between them. The CDR3 length is 12 residues. CDR3 DNA: TGCAGCGTCGTGGACACGACCACTGAAGCTTTCTTT. Its protein product is CSVVDTTTEAFF. Full variable domain (missing parts from reference TRBV29-1 and TRBJ1-1): SAVISQKPSRDICQRGTSLTIQCQVDSQVTMMFWYRQQPGQSLTLIATANQGSEATYESGFVIDKFPISRPNLTFSTLTVSNMSPEDSSIYLCSVVDTTTEAFFGQGTRLTVV.

The chain has TRBV11-2 and TRBJ2-7; maybe TRBD1 (7 bases). The CDR3 loop spans 17 amino acids. The germline V gene encodes CDR1 SGHAT and CDR2 FQNNGV. Trimming cost V 5 bases and J 1 base, with 21 bases left between them. The CDR3 region has the DNA TGTGCCAGCAGCCTAGGAAGACAGGGACTGAATTCCTACGAGCAGTACTTC. Its protein is CASSLGRQGLNSYEQYF.

This chain uses TRBV20-1 with TRBJ2-1; D not resolved. Trimming took off 3 bases at V and 15 bases at J, with 12 bases between the two ends. Germline V CDR1 and CDR2: DFQATT, SNEGSKA (reference sequence). This CDR3 spans 10 amino acids. The CDR3 region has the DNA TGCAGTGCTAGGATAGAGACAAGGTTCTTC. It is translated as CSARIETRFF.

The gene calls are TRBV20-1 and TRBJ2-1; 7 positions match TRBD2. V lost 5 bases to trimming and J lost 5 bases; unmatched junction nucleotides: 12. The V gene's germline CDR1 is DFQATT and CDR2 SNEGSKA (reference sequence). The CDR3 contains 15 residues. CDR3 DNA: TGCAGTGCTGACAAGCCCAGCGGGGCCGACAATGAGCAGTTCTTC. Translation: CSADKPSGADNEQFF.

This clonotype came up a few times. Its ends do not fully match the called genes, so a read error is possible. This chain links TRBV7-3 with TRBJ2-4, with D unresolved. This CDR3 region has 10 residues. Germline CDR1 reads SGHTA; CDR2 reads FQGTGA. The DNA of the CDR3 is TGTGCAAGCAGGTTCGGCATTCAGTACTTC. Encoded protein: CASRFGIQYF.

The genes are TRBV2 and TRBJ2-7, with TRBD2 as a possible D gene (5 bases). Judging by the DNA end, TRBJ2-5 fits better; the J call may be wrong. Germline V CDR1 and CDR2: SNHLY, FYNNEI. The CDR3 spans 12 residues. CDR3 in DNA: TGTGCCAGCGGAACTAGAAAAGAGACCCAGTACTTC. Its translation is CASGTRKETQYF.

This clonotype occurred a few times. DNA for the CDR3: TGCAGTGCTAGGTTGACGGGACAGCCTTTTACCGAGCAGTTCTTC. The encoded protein is CSARLTGQPFTEQFF. This chain uses TRBV20-1 with TRBJ2-1; TRBD1 matches 7 bases. The trim removed 3 bases at V and 10 bases at J, leaving 15 bases unmatched. Germline V gene lookup returns CDR1 DFQATT and CDR2 SNEGSKA (reference sequence). CDR3 length: 15 amino acids.

The chain combines TRBV20-1 with TRBJ2-4, with TRBD1 matching over 10 bases. The J call may be incorrect, as the DNA end agrees better with TRBJ2-7. The CDR3 is made up of 13 amino acids. In germline, CDR1 is DFQATT, CDR2 SNEGSKA (reference sequence). CDR3: CSAAGTGDREQYF. In DNA, the CDR3 is TGCAGTGCTGCCGGGACAGGGGATCGCGAGCAGTACTTC.

Regarding this clonotype: This clone may be a read error of a much larger clone one base away. CDR3 sequence: CASSLAGDGGTDTRYF. The CDR3 nucleotides are TGTGCCAGCAGTCTAGCGGGGGATGGCGGCACAGATACGCGGTATTTT. The rearrangement uses TRBV6-4 and TRBJ2-3, with 10 bases that match TRBD2. This CDR3 spans 16 amino acids. Germline CDR1 MRHNA, CDR2 SNTAGT.

The gene calls are TRBV7-9 and TRBJ2-7; D possibly uses TRBD1 or TRBD2 (5 bases each). The J call may be wrong; the DNA end is better matched by TRBJ2-5. Germline V gene data show CDR1 as SEHNR and CDR2 as FQNEAQ (reference sequence). The CDR3 has 14 residues. The CDR3 reads CASSLGDLRETQYF. CDR3 DNA: TGTGCCAGCAGCTTGGGGGACCTCAGAGAGACCCAGTACTTC.

This clonotype was found a few times. The rearrangement uses TRBV29-1 and TRBJ1-2; possibly TRBD1 for D (6 bases). The CDR3 is 11 amino acids. V was shortened by 4 bases and J by 12 bases, with 15 bases between the two germline ends. Germline values: CDR1 SQVTM, CDR2 ANQGSEA. CDR3 amino acids: CSVVFQGIDTF. In DNA, the CDR3 is TGCAGCGTTGTCTTTCAGGGGATCGACACCTTC.

The chain is built from TRBV12-3 or TRBV12-4 and TRBJ2-4; D gene uncertain. The CDR3 spans 15 residues. Deletions cut 2 bases from V and 3 bases from J, with 11 bases between. The CDR3 spells CASSLRRKSKNIQYF. CDR3 DNA: TGTGCCAGCAGTTTAAGGCGTAAGAGCAAAAACATTCAGTACTTC.

The table lists this clonotype with many counts. J is TRBJ2-3 and V is TRBV7-9; the D is unclear. This CDR3 has 15 amino acids. V was cut by 1 base and J by 3 bases, with 11 bases left in between. The germline V gene encodes CDR1 SEHNR and CDR2 FQNEAQ (reference sequence). The CDR3 DNA sequence: TGTGCCAGCAGCTTAGGGGTTCAAGATACAGATACGCAGTATTTT. It specifies CASSLGVQDTDTQYF.